One sample yielded the 9 T cell receptor beta chains listed below, sequenced in a study of shared T cell receptors in the human thymus. The repertoire was sequenced with immunoSEQ multiplex PCR; TCRdb's copy has only in-frame clones and lacks some. The sample lists hundreds of thousands of clones, 80% to 90% seen once, with just under 0.0095% in the top ten. Another study also made use of these data, one on human thymus T cells.

The specimen was thymocytes. Receptors were obtained from a boy in the first two years of life with a congenital heart defect.

This chain joins TRBV6-6 and TRBJ2-2, with D maybe TRBD1 (6 bases). This CDR3 has 15 residues. Germline V CDR1 and CDR2: MNHNY, SVGAGI (reference sequence). V gave up 8 bases and J gave up 2 bases, with 15 bases separating them. DNA of the CDR3: TGTGCCAGCCAACCTCGGGACAAAAACACCGGGGAGCTGTTTTTT. It codes for CASQPRDKNTGELFF.

The gene calls are TRBV30 and TRBJ1-1; D not certain. This CDR3 is 12 amino acids long. CDR1 is GTSNPN and CDR2 is SVGIG in the germline V gene (reference sequence). V was clipped by 0 bases and J by 4 bases, with 6 bases between them. In DNA, the CDR3 is TGTGCCTGGAGTGTAAGCGGCACTGAAGCTTTCTTT. It specifies CAWSVSGTEAFF.

This clone was detected only a few times. The chain recombines TRBV6-5 with TRBJ1-2, with 7 positions matching TRBD1. This CDR3 region has 15 residues. V lost 6 bases to trimming and J lost 8 bases; unmatched junction nucleotides: 15. CDR1 and CDR2 (germline): MNHEY, SVGAGI. The CDR3 DNA reads TGTGCCAGCAGCAAGGGGGCGTTCGGTCCCTTCGGCTACACCTTC. It specifies CASSKGAFGPFGYTF.

This chain connects TRBV7-9 to TRBJ1-1; D call uncertain. V was clipped by 5 bases and J by 4 bases, with 8 bases between them. This CDR3 comprises 12 residues. Germline CDR1 is SEHNR and CDR2 is FQNEAQ (reference sequence). The CDR3: CASSRDGTEAFF. The DNA for the CDR3 is TGTGCCAGCAGCCGGGATGGCACTGAAGCTTTCTTT.

J is TRBJ2-1 and V is TRBV30; D may be TRBD2 (6 bases). The germline gives CDR1 GTSNPN, CDR2 SVGIG (reference sequence). This CDR3 is built from 14 residues. V gave up 3 bases and J gave up 7 bases, with 16 bases separating them. This CDR3 reads CAWRKRVRSNEQFF. Here the CDR3 DNA reads TGTGCCTGGAGGAAGCGGGTACGAAGTAATGAGCAGTTCTTC.

The V call is TRBV11-2, the J call TRBJ2-7; 9 bases are shared with TRBD2. This CDR3 is 16 amino acids long. Germline V gene lookup returns CDR1 SGHAT and CDR2 FQNNGV. V shed 1 base and J 4 bases; nucleotides not matched to a gene: 8. In DNA, the CDR3 is TGTGCCAGCAGCTTAGTCGTGGGACTAGCCCGGTACGAGCAGTACTTC. This encodes CASSLVVGLARYEQYF.

This clone was seen only once. CDR3 sequence: CASSESRLAGSYEQYF. The CDR3 DNA reads TGCGCCAGCAGTGAGTCTCGGCTAGCGGGAAGCTACGAGCAGTACTTC. This sequence joins TRBV10-1 and TRBJ2-7; 9 bases are shared with TRBD2. With V trimmed by 0 bases and J by 3 bases, 6 bases remained unmatched. The V gene's germline CDR1 is WNHNN and CDR2 SYGVQD (reference sequence). This CDR3 has 16 amino acids.

The genes are TRBV14 and TRBJ1-3; a weak D match, TRBD1 (6 bases). This CDR3 comprises 17 residues. CDR1 is SGHDN and CDR2 is FVKESK in the germline V gene. Trimming pared 0 bases from V and 0 bases from J, leaving 12 bases between. The CDR3, as DNA: TGTGCCAGCAGCCAAGACGACAGGCCCTTCTCTGGAAACACCATATATTTT. It specifies CASSQDDRPFSGNTIYF.

V and J are TRBV13 and TRBJ2-1; D call uncertain. This CDR3 has 14 residues. V was shortened by 2 bases and J by 5 bases, with 10 bases between the two germline ends. In germline, CDR1 is PRHDT, CDR2 FYEKMQ (reference sequence). The CDR3 reads CASSLRILDNEQFF. The CDR3 DNA reads TGTGCCAGCAGCTTAAGAATTCTAGACAATGAGCAGTTCTTC.